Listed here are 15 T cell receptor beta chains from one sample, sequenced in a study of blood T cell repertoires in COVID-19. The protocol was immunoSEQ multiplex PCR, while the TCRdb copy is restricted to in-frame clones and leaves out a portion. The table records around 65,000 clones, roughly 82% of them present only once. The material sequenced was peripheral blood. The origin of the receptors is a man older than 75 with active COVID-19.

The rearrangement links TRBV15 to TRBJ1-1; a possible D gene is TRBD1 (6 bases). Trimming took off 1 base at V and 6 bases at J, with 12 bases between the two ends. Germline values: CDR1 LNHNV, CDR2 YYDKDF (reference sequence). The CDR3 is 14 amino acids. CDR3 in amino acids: CATSRGTGFAEAFF. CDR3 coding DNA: TGTGCCACCAGCAGAGGTACAGGGTTCGCTGAAGCTTTCTTT.

CDR3 residues: CASSQDRNNIQYF. The CDR3 bases are TGTGCCAGCAGCCAGGACAGAAACAACATTCAGTACTTC. The genes are TRBV7-8 and TRBJ2-4; a weak D match, TRBD1 (6 bases). Germline values: CDR1 SGHVS, CDR2 FQNEAQ. V gave up 5 bases and J gave up 7 bases, with 12 bases separating them. CDR3 length equals 13 residues.

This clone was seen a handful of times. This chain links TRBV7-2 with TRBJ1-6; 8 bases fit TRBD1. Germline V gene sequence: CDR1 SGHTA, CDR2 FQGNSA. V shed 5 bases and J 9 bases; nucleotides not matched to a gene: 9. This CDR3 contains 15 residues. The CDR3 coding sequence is TGTGCCAGCAGCCCGCGACAGGGGAGGAGTTCACCCCTCCACTTT. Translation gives CASSPRQGRSSPLHF.

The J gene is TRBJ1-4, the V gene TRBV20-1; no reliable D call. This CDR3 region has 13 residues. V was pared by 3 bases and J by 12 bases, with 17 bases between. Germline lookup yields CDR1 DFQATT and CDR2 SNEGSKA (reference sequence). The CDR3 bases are TGCAGTGCTAGTGTGTCAATCTCTGGAGAACTGTTTTTT. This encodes CSASVSISGELFF.

The CDR3 DNA reads TGTGCCAGCAGTTTATTCGGGACAGGAGAAAATCAGCCCCAGCATTTT. As protein: CASSLFGTGENQPQHF. This chain uses TRBV6-2 or TRBV6-3 with TRBJ1-5; TRBD1 matches at 8 bases. CDR3 length equals 16 residues. J was trimmed by 4 bases and V by 4 bases; bases with no gene match: 9. The germline CDR1 and CDR2 sequences are MNHEY and SVGEGT.

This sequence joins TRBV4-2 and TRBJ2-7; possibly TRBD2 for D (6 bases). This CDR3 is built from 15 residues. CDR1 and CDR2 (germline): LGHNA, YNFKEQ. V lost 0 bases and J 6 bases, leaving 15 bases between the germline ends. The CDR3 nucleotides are TGTGCCAGCAGCCAAGATTACAGTCTGGAGGGCGAGCAGTACTTC. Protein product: CASSQDYSLEGEQYF.

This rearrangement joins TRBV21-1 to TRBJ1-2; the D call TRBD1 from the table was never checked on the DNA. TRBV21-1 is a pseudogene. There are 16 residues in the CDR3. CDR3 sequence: CASSPRGQGAMNGYTF. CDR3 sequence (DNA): TGTGCCAGCAGCCCTCGAGGGCAGGGGGCAATGAATGGCTACACCTTC.

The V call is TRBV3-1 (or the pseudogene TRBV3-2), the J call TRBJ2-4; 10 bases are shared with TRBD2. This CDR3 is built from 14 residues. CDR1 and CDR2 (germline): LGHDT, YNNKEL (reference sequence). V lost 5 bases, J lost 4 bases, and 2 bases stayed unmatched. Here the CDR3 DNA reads TGTGCCAGCAGCGAACTAGCGGGGAAAAACATTCAGTACTTC. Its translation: CASSELAGKNIQYF.

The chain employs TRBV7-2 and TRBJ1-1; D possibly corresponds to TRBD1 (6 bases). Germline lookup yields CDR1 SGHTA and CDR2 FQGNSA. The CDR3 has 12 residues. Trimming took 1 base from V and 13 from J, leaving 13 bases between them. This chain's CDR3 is CASSLDTGLVFF. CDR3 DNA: TGTGCCAGCAGCTTAGACACAGGGTTAGTTTTCTTT. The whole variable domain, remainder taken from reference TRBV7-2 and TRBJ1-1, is GAGVSQSPSNKVTEKGKDVELRCDPISGHTALYWYRQSLGQGLEFLIYFQGNSAPDKSGLPSDRFSAERTGGSVSTLTIQRTQQEDSAVYLCASSLDTGLVFFGQGTRLTVV.

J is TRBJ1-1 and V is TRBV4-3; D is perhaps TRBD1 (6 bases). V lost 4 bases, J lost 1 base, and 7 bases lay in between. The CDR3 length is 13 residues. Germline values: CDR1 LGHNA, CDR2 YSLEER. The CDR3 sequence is CASSPRGNTEAFF. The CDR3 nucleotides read TGCGCCAGCAGCCCCAGGGGGAACACTGAAGCTTTCTTT.

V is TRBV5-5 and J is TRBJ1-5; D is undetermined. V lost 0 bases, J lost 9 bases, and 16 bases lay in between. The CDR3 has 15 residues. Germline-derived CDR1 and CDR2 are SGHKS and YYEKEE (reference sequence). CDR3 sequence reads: CASSLALNSLGPQHF. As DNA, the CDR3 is TGTGCCAGCAGCTTGGCGCTAAATAGCTTGGGGCCCCAGCATTTT. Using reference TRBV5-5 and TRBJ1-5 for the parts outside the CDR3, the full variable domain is DAGVTQSPTHLIKTRGQQVTLRCSPISGHKSVSWYQQVLGQGPQFIFQYYEKEERGRGNFPDRFSARQFPNYSSELNVNALLLGDSALYLCASSLALNSLGPQHFGDGTRLSIL.

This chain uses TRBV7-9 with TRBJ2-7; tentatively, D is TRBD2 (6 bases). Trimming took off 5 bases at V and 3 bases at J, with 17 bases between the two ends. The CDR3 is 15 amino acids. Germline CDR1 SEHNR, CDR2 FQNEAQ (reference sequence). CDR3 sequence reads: CASSTRGARGYEQYF. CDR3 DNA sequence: TGTGCCAGCAGCACAAGGGGTGCGCGGGGCTACGAGCAGTACTTC.

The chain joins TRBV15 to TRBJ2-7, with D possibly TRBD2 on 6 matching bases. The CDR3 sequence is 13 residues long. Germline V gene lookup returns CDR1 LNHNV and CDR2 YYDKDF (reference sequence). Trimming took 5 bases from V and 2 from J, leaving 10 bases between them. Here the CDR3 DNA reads TGTGCCACCAGCGATGGAGGGGCCTACGAGCAGTACTTC. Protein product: CATSDGGAYEQYF.

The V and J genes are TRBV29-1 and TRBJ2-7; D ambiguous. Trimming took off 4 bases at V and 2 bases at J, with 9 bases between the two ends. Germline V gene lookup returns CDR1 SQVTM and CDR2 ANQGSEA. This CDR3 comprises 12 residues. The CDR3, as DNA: TGCAGCGTTGTGTTCCAAACCTACGAGCAGTACTTC. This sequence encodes CSVVFQTYEQYF.

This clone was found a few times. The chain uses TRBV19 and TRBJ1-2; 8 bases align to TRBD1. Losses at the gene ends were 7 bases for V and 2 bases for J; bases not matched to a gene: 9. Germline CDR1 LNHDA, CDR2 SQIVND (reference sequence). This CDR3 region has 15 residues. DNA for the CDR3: TGTGCCAGTACCCCCGGGACAGGCTGGAACTATGGCTACACCTTC. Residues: CASTPGTGWNYGYTF. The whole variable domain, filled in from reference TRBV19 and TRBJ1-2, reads DGGITQSPKYLFRKEGQNVTLSCEQNLNHDAMYWYRQDPGQGLRLIYYSQIVNDFQKGDIAEGYSVSREKKESFPLTVTSAQKNPTAFYLCASTPGTGWNYGYTFGSGTRLTVV.